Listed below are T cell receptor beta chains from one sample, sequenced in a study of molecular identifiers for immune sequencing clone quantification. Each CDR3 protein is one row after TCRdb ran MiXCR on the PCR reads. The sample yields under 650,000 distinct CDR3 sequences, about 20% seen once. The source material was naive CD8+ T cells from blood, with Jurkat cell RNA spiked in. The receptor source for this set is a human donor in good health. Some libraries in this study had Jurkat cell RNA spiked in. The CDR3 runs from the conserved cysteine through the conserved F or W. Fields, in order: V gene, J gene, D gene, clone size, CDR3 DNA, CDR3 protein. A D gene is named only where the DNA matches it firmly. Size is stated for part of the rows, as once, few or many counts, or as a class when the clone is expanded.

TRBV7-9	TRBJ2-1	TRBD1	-	TGTGCCAGCAGCCCGACGAGACAGGGGAATTTGAATGAGCAGTTCTTC	CASSPTRQGNLNEQFF
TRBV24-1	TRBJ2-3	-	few	TGTGCCACCAGTGATTTGTCAGGGCGGGGCACAGATACGCAGTATTTT	CATSDLSGRGTDTQYF
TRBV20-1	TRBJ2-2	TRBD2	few	TGCAGTGCTAGAGGTTTGGCGGGGGGGCTTGGCGGGGAGCTGTTTTTT	CSARGLAGGLGGELFF
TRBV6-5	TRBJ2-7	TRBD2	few	TGTGCCAGCAGCCGTACACTAGCGGGAGACGCGGGCGAGCAGTACTTC	CASSRTLAGDAGEQYF
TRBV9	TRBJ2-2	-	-	TGTGCCAGCAGCCACTCGGACGTTGCCGGGGAGCTGTTTTTT	CASSHSDVAGELFF
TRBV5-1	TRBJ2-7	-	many	TGCGCCAGCAGCTTGATGGAGGATTCGTGGCCCTACGAGCAGTACTTC	CASSLMEDSWPYEQYF
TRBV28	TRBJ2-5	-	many	TGTGCCAGCAGTTTACCTACAGGGTTCCAAGAGACCCAGTACTTC	CASSLPTGFQETQYF
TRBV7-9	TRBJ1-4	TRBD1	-	TGTGCCAGCAGCCCGCCAATGGACAGGTTAAATGAAAAACTGTTTTTT	CASSPPMDRLNEKLFF
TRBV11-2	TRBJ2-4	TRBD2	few	TGTGCCAGCAGCTTAGATCCCCGGGGGGGCAAAAACATTCAGTACTTC	CASSLDPRGGKNIQYF
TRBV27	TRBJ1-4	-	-	TGTGCCAGCAGTTTATTGGCATCTAATGAAGAACTGTTTTTT	CASSLLASNEELFF
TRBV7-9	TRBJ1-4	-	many	TGTGCCAGCAGAAGGGGTCCCGGGAATGAAAAACTGTTTTTT	CASRRGPGNEKLFF
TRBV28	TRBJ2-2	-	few	TGTGCCAGCAGTACTCCCAGGACAGCGACCACCGGGGAGCTGTTTTTT	CASSTPRTATTGELFF
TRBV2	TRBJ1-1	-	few	TGTGCCAGCCTGGGAGGCATGAACACTGAAGCTTTCTTT	CASLGGMNTEAFF